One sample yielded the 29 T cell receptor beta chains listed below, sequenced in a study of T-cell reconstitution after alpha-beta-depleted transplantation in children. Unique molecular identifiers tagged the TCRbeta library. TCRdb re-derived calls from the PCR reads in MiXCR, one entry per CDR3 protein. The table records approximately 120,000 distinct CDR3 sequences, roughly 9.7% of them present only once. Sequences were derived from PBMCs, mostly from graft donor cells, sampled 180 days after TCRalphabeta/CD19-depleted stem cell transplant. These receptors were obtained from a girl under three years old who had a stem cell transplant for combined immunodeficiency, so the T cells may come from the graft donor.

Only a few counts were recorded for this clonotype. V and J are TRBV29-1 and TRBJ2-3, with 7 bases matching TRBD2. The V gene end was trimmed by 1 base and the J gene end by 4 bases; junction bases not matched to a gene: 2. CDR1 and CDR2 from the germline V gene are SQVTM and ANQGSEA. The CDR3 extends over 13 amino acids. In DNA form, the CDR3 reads TGCAGCGTTGAAGTTACTAGCGCAGATACGCAGTATTTT. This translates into CSVEVTSADTQYF.

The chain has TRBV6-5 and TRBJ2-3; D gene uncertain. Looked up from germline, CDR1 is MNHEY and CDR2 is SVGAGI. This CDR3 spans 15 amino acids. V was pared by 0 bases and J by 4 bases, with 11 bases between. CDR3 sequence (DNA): TGTGCCAGCAGTTACTCGGGGTCGGTCGCAGATACGCAGTATTTT. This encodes CASSYSGSVADTQYF.

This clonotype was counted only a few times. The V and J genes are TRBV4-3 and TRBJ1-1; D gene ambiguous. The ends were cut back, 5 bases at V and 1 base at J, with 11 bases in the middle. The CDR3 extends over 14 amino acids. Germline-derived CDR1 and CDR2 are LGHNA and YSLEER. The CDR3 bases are TGCGCCAGCAGCGAAGGGCCGGGGAACACTGAAGCTTTCTTT. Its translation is CASSEGPGNTEAFF.

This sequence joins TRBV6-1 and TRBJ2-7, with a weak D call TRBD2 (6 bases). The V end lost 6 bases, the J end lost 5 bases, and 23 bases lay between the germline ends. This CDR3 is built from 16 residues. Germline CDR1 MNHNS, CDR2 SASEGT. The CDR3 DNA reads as TGTGCCAGCAGCCTATCTGGGGACTCGCAAGGTGACGAGCAGTACTTC. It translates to CASSLSGDSQGDEQYF.

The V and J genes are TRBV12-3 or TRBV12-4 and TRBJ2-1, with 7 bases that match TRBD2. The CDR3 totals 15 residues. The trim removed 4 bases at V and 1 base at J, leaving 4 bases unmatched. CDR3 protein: CASSWGGWSYNEQFF. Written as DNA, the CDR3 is TGTGCCAGCAGTTGGGGGGGTTGGTCCTACAATGAGCAGTTCTTC.

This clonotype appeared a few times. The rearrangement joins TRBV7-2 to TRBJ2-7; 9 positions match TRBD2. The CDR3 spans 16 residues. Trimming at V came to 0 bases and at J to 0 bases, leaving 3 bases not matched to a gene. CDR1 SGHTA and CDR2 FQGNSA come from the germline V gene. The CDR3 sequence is CASSLAGSGSSYEQYF. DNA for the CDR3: TGTGCCAGCAGCTTAGCGGGTAGCGGGAGCTCCTACGAGCAGTACTTC.

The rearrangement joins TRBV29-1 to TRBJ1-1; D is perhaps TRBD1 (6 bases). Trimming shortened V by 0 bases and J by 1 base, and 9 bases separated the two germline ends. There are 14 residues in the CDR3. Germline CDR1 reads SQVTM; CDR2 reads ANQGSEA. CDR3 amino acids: CSVEDRGWNTEAFF. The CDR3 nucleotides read TGCAGCGTTGAAGACAGGGGTTGGAACACTGAAGCTTTCTTT.

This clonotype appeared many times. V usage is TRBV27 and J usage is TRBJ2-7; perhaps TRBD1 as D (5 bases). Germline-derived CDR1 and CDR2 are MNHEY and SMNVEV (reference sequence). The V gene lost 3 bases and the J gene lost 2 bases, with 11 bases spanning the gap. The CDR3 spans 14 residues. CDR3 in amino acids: CASSFGQGTYEQYF. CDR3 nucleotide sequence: TGTGCCAGCAGTTTCGGGCAGGGAACCTACGAGCAGTACTTC.

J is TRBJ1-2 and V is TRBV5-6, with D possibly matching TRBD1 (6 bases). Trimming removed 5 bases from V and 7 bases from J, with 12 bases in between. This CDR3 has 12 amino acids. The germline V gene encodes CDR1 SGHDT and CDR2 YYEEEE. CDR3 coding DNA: TGTGCCAGCAGTTTTACAGGGCGTGGCTACACCTTC. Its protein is CASSFTGRGYTF. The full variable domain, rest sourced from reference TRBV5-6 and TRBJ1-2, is DAGVTQSPTHLIKTRGQQVTLRCSPKSGHDTVSWYQQALGQGPQFIFQYYEEEERQRGNFPDRFSGHQFPNYSSELNVNALLLGDSALYLCASSFTGRGYTFGSGTRLTVV.

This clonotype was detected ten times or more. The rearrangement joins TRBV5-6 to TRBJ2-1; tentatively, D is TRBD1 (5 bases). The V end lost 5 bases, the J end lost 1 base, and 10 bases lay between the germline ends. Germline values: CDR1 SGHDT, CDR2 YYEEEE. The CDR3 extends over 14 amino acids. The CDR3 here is CASSQGISYNEQFF. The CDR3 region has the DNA TGTGCCAGCAGTCAGGGCATTTCCTACAATGAGCAGTTCTTC.

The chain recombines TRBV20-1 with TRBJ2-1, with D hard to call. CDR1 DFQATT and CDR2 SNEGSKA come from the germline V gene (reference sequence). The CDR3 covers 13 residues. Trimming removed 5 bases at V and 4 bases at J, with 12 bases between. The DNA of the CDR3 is TGCAGTGCTCGACCGTTTGGATACAATGAGCAGTTCTTC. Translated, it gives CSARPFGYNEQFF.

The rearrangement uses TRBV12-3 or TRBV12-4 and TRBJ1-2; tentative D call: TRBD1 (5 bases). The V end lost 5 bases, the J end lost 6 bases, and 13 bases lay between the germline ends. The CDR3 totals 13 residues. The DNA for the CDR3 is TGTGCCAGCAGTCTCCAGGGTTGGGATGGCTACACCTTC. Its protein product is CASSLQGWDGYTF.

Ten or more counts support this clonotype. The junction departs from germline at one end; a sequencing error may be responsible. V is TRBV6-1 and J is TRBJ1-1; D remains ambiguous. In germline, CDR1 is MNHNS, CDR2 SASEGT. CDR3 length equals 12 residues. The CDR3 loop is CASSEMNPEAFF. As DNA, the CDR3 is TGTGCCAGCAGTGAAATGAACCCTGAAGCTTTCTTT.

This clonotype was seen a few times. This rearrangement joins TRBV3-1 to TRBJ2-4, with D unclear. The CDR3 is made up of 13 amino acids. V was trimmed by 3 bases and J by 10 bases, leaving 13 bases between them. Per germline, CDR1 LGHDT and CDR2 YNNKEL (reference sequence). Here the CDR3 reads CASSQPISRIQYF. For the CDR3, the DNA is TGTGCCAGCAGCCAGCCGATCTCAAGGATTCAGTACTTC.

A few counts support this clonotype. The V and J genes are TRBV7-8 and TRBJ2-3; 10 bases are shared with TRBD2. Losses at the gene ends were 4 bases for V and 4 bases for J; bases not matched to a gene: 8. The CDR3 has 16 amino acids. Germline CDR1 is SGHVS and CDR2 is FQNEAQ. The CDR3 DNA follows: TGTGCCAGCAGCTCCCGAAGTCTAGCGGGGGCAGATACGCAGTATTTT. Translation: CASSSRSLAGADTQYF.

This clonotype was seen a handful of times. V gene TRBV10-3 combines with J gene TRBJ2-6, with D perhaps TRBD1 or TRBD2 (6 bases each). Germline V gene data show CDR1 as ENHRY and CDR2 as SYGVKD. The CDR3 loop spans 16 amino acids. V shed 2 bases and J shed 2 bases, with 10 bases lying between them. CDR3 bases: TGTGCCATCAGTGAGATGGGGGGCGCTGGGGCCAACGTCCTGACTTTC. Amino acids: CAISEMGGAGANVLTF.

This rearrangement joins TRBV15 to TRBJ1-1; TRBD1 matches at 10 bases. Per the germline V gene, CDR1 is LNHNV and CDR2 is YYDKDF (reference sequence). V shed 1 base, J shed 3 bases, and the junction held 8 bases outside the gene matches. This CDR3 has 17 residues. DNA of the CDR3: TGTGCCACCAGCAGAGGGTGGGACAGGGGAGGTTACACTGAAGCTTTCTTT. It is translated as CATSRGWDRGGYTEAFF.

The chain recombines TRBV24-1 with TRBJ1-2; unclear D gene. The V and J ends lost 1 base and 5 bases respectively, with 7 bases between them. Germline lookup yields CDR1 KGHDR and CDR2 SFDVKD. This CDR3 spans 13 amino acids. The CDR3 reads CATSDLSGYGYTF. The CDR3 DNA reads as TGTGCCACCAGTGATTTAAGCGGGTATGGCTACACCTTC.

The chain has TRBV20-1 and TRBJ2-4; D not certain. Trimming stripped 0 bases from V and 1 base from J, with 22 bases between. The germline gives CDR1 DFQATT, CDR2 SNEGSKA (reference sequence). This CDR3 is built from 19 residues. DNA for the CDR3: TGCAGTGCTAGAGATGGAGAGGTTAAAGGTCTTGTCGCCAAAAACATTCAGTACTTC. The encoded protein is CSARDGEVKGLVAKNIQYF.

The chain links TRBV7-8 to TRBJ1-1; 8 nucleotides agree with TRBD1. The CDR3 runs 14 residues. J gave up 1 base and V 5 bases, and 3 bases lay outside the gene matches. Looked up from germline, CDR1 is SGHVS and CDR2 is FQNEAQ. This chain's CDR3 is CASSIGQGNTEAFF. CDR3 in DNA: TGTGCCAGCAGCATCGGACAGGGGAACACTGAAGCTTTCTTT.

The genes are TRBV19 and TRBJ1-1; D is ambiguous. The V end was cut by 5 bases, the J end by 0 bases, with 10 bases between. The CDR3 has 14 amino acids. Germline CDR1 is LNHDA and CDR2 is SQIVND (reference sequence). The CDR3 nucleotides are TGTGCCAGTAGTGTTATGCGGATGAACACTGAAGCTTTCTTT. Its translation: CASSVMRMNTEAFF.

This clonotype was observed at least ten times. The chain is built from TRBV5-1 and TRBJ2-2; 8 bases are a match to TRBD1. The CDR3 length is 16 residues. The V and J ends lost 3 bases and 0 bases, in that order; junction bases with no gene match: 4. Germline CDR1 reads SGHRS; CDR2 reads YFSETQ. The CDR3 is CASSYRGAANTGELFF. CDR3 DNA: TGCGCCAGCAGCTACAGGGGGGCCGCGAACACCGGGGAGCTGTTTTTT.

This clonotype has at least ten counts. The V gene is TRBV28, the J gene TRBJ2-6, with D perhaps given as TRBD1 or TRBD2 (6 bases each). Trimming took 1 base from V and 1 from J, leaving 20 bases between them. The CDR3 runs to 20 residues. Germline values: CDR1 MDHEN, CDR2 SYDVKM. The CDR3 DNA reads TGTGCCAGCAGTTTATCAGGCCGGGGGCGTTCGTTATCTGGGGCCAACGTCCTGACTTTC. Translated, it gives CASSLSGRGRSLSGANVLTF.

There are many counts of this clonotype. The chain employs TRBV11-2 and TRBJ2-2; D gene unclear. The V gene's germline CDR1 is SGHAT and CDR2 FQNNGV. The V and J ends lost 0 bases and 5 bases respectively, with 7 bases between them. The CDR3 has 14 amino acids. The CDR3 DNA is TGTGCCAGCAGCTTAGATCCGTATACCGGGGAGCTGTTTTTT. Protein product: CASSLDPYTGELFF.

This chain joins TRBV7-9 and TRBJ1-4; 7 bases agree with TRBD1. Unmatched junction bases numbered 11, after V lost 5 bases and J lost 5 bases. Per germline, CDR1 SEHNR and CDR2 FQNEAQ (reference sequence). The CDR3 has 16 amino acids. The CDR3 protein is CASSVGVGRGNEKLFF. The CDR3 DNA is TGTGCCAGCAGCGTCGGGGTTGGCAGGGGGAATGAAAAACTGTTTTTT.

For the CDR3, the DNA is TGCGCCAGCAGCCAAGAGCAGAGCTCCTACAATGAGCAGTTCTTC. It specifies CASSQEQSSYNEQFF. The gene calls are TRBV4-3 and TRBJ2-1; D is unresolved. Germline V gives CDR1 LGHNA, CDR2 YSLEER. The CDR3 sequence is 15 residues long. Deletions cut 0 bases from V and 0 bases from J, with 6 bases between.

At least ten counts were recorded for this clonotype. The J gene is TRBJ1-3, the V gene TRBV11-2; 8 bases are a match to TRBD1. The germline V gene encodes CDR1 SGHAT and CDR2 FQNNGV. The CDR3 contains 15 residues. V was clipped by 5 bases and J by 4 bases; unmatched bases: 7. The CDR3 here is CASSPRTGSGNTIYF. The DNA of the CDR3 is TGTGCCAGCAGCCCACGGACAGGGTCAGGAAACACCATATATTTT.

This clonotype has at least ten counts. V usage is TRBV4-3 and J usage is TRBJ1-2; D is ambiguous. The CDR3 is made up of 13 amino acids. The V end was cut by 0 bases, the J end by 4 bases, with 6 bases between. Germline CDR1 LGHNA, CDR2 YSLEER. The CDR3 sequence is CASSQDRIYGYTF. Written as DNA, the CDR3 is TGCGCCAGCAGCCAAGACAGGATCTATGGCTACACCTTC.

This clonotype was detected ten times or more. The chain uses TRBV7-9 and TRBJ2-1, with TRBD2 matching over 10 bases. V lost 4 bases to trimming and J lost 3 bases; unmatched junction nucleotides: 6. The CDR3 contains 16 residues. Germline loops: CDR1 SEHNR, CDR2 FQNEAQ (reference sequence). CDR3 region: CASSWSLAGDYNEQFF. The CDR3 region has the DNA TGTGCCAGCAGCTGGTCCCTAGCGGGGGACTACAATGAGCAGTTCTTC.